The clone carrying this T cell receptor beta chain showed up just a few times. As yet, its antigen is unknown. Germline CDR1 SGDLS, CDR2 YYNGEE. Trimming left V 2 bases short and J 2 bases short, with 6 bases between. The CDR3 has 13 residues. This sample is drawn from a study of cytomegalovirus exposure and HLA in healthy donors. Background on the study: About 85 million unique TCR sequences came from HLA-typed donors in an early release. The study, taken as a whole, reports: Reportedly, cytomegalovirus status was diagnosed with high sensitivity and specificity. Productive status was seen about 87% or about 30% of the time for most TCR beta V segments in an earlier analysis.

PCR was performed using 60 Vbeta and 13 Jbeta primers. Assay: immunoSEQ multiplex PCR; the TCRdb copy retains only in-frame clones and omits some. The sample carries some 150,000 clones, around 80% recorded once. At collection, donors were nominally healthy, but unrecorded immune exposures were probable. The source is a man between 18 and 35 years old in good health and CMV-seropositive. Sequenced material: PBMCs. The genes are TRBV9 and TRBJ2-3; D ambiguous. CDR3 in amino acids: CASSVAVTDTQYF. In nucleotides, the CDR3 is TGTGCCAGCAGCGTGGCGGTCACAGATACGCAGTATTTT.